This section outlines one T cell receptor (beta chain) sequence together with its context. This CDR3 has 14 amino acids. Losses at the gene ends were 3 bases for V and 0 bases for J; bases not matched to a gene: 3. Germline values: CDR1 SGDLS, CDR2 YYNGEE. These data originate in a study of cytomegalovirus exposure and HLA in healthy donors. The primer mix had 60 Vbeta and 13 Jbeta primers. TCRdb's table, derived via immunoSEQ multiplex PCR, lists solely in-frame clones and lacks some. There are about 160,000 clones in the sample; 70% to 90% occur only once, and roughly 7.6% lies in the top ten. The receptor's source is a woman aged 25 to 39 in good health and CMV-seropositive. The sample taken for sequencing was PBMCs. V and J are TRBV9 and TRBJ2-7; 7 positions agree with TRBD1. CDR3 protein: CASSATGDSYEQYF. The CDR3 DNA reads TGTGCCAGCAGCGCAACAGGGGACTCCTACGAGCAGTACTTC.